A single sample gave rise to the 5 T cell receptor beta chains below, sequenced in a study of blood T cell repertoires in COVID-19. Profiled with immunoSEQ multiplex PCR; TCRdb holds only in-frame clones, not every one. The sample shows about 64,000 clones, roughly 88% of them seen only once. The specimen was peripheral blood. The receptor source for this set is a man aged 65 to 79 with acute or convalescent COVID-19.

The V gene is TRBV28, the J gene TRBJ1-2; maybe TRBD1 (5 bases). This CDR3 contains 13 residues. Germline lookup yields CDR1 MDHEN and CDR2 SYDVKM. V lost 6 bases to trimming and J lost 6 bases, with 14 bases between them. CDR3 amino acids: CASRTPGWDGYTF. The CDR3 DNA reads TGTGCCAGCAGAACCCCAGGGTGGGATGGCTACACCTTC.

The chain is built from TRBV7-3 and TRBJ2-3, with D possibly TRBD2 on 6 matching bases. Trimming removed 2 bases from V and 9 bases from J, with 18 bases in between. The CDR3 length is 15 residues. CDR1 is SGHTA, CDR2 FQGTGA, per germline. CDR3 coding DNA: TGTGCCAGCAGCTTATCGGCGGGGAGCCTGGGCACGCAGTATTTT. Amino acids: CASSLSAGSLGTQYF. Looking up the rest from reference TRBV7-3 and TRBJ2-3 gives the full variable domain: GAGVSQTPSNKVTEKGKYVELRCDPISGHTALYWYRQSLGQGPEFLIYFQGTGAADDSGLPNDRFFAVRPEGSVSTLKIQRTERGDSAVYLCASSLSAGSLGTQYFGPGTRLTVL.

The rearrangement links TRBV7-6 to TRBJ1-1, with 7 bases identical to TRBD1. Germline V gives CDR1 SGHVS, CDR2 FNYEAQ. After removal of 4 bases from V and 1 base from J, the junction contained 6 bases not matched to a gene. The CDR3 runs to 15 residues. This CDR3 reads CASSSAGQPNTEAFF. CDR3 bases: TGTGCCAGCAGCTCCGCGGGACAGCCGAACACTGAAGCTTTCTTT. The full variable domain, in which reference TRBV7-6 and TRBJ1-1 provide the parts outside the CDR3, is GAGVSQSPRYKVTKRGQDVALRCDPISGHVSLYWYRQALGQGPEFLTYFNYEAQQDKSGLPNDRFSAERPEGSISTLTIQRTEQRDSAMYRCASSSAGQPNTEAFFGQGTRLTVV.

V is TRBV5-1 and J is TRBJ2-5, with TRBD1 matching over 7 bases. CDR1 is SGHRS, CDR2 YFSETQ, per germline. V gave up 4 bases and J gave up 5 bases; unmatched junction bases: 5. The CDR3 spans 13 residues. Here the CDR3 reads CASSPGQVETQYF. The DNA for the CDR3 is TGCGCCAGCAGCCCAGGACAGGTTGAGACCCAGTACTTC.

This chain joins TRBV7-8 and TRBJ1-4, with TRBD1 as a possible D gene (5 bases). This CDR3 is 18 amino acids long. With 0 bases removed from V and 0 bases from J, the gap between germline ends came to 14 bases. The germline V gene has CDR1 SGHVS and CDR2 FQNEAQ. The CDR3 coding sequence is TGTGCCAGCAGCTTAGCCCGACAGACGATTGCAACTAATGAAAAACTGTTTTTT. It yields the protein CASSLARQTIATNEKLFF.